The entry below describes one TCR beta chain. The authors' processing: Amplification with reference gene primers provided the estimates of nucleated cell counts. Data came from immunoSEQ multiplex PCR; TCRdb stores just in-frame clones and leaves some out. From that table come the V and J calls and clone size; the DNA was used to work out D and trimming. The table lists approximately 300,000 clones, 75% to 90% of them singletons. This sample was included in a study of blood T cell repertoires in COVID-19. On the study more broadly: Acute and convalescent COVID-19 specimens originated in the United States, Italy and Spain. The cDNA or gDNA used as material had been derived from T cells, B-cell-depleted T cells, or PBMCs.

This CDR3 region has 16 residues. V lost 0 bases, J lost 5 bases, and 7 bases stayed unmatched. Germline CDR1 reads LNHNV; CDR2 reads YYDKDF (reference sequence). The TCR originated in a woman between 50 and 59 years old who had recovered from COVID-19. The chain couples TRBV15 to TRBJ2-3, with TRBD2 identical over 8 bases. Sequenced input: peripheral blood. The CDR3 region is CATSRETRGGIDTQYF. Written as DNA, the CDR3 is TGTGCCACCAGCAGAGAGACCCGGGGGGGGATAGATACGCAGTATTTT.